This paragraph covers one T cell receptor (beta chain) sequence. This record comes from a study of blood T cell repertoires in COVID-19. About the research overall: PBMCs, B-cell-depleted T cells, or T cells were the source of the cDNA or gDNA that made up the material.

This study enrolled people aged about 18 to 100 from about 24 US geographic areas. Participants reported their clinical history, and cohort assignment relied on those reports. Cohort 3 recovered donors had two negative PCRs, clearance, or symptom resolution. TCRdb's copy holds only in-frame clones and misses some; the assay was immunoSEQ multiplex PCR. Here the sample spans approximately 280,000 clones, around 92% being singletons. The CDR3 sequence is 15 residues long. The germline V gene has CDR1 LNHDA and CDR2 SQIVND (reference sequence). V was pared by 6 bases and J by 8 bases, with 12 bases of the junction left unmatched.

The chain joins TRBV19 to TRBJ1-2; 10 positions agree with TRBD1. This TCR came from a woman in her fifties or sixties who had recovered from COVID-19. Specimen: PBMCs or T cells enriched from blood (not recorded which). The CDR3 bases are TGTGCCAGTAGCCTTCAGGGGACAGGGGTTAGCGGCTACACCTTC. Its protein product is CASSLQGTGVSGYTF.